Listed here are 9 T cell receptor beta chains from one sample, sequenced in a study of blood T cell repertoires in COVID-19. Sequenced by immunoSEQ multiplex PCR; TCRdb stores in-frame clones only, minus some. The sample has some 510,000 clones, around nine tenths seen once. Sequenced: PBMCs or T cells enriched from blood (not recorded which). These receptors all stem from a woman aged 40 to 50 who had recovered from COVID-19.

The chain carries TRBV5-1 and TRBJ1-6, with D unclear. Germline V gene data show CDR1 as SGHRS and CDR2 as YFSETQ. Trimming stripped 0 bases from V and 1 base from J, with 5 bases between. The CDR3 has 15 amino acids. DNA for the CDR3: TGCGCCAGCAGCTTGGCTAGATCCTATAATTCACCCCTCCACTTT. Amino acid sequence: CASSLARSYNSPLHF.

The CDR3 coding sequence is TGTGCCAGCAGTTCGGACGGGATCAATGAGCAGTTCTTC. Its translation: CASSSDGINEQFF. This chain connects TRBV2 to TRBJ2-1; D is perhaps TRBD2 (5 bases). Germline CDR1 and CDR2: SNHLY and FYNNEI. The CDR3 is 13 residues long. V shed 5 bases and J shed 6 bases, with 11 bases lying between them.

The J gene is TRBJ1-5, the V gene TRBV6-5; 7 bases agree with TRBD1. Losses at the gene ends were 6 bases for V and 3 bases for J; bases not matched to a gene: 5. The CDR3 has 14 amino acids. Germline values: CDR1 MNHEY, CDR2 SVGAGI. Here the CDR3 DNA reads TGTGCCAGCAGCTCCGGGACAGTCAATCAGCCCCAGCATTTT. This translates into CASSSGTVNQPQHF.

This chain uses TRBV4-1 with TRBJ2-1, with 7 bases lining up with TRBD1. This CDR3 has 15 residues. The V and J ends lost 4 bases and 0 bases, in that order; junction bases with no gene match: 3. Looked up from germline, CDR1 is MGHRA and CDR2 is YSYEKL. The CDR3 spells CASSRGQSSYNEQFF. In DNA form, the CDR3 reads TGCGCCAGCAGCCGGGGACAGTCCTCCTACAATGAGCAGTTCTTC.

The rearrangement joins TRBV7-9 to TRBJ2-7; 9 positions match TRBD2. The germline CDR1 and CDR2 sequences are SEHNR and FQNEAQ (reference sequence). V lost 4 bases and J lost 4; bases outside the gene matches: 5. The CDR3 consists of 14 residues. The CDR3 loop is CASSSRLAAYEQYF. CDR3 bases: TGTGCCAGCAGCTCCCGACTAGCGGCATACGAGCAGTACTTC. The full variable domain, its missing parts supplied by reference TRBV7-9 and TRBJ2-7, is DTGVSQNPRHKITKRGQNVTFRCDPISEHNRLYWYRQTLGQGPEFLTYFQNEAQLEKSRLLSDRFSAERPKGSFSTLEIQRTEQGDSAMYLCASSSRLAAYEQYFGPGTRLTVT.

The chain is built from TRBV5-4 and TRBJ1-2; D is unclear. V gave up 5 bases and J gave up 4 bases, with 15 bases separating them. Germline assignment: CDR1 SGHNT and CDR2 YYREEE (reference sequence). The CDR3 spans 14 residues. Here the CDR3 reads CASSSPGSAYGYTF. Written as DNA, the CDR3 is TGTGCCAGCAGTTCCCCGGGGAGCGCCTATGGCTACACCTTC.

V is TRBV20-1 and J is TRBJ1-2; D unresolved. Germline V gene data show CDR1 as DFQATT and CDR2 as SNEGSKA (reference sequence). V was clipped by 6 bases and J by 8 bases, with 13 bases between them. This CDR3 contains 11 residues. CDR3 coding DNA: TGCAGTGCCATCCGGGGTTGGGGCTACACCTTC. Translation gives CSAIRGWGYTF.

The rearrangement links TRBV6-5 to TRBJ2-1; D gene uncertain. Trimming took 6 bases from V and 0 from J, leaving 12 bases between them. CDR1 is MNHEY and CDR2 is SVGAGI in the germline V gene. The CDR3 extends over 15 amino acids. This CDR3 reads CASSRTVSSYNEQFF. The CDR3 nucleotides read TGTGCCAGCAGCCGAACAGTGAGCTCCTACAATGAGCAGTTCTTC.

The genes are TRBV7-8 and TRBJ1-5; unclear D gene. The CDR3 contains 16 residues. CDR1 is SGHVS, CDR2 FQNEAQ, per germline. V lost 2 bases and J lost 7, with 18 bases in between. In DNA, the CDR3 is TGTGCCAGCAGCTTATCCAGACACTCTTCTTGGCAGCCCCAGCATTTT. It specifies CASSLSRHSSWQPQHF.